This T cell receptor (beta chain) was found in a study of neoadjuvant anti-PD-1 for oral cavity cancer. The CDR3 length is 12 residues. The germline CDR1 and CDR2 sequences are WSHSY and SAAADI. V lost 6 bases and J 4 bases, leaving 9 bases between the germline ends. Concerning this clone itself: The antigen remains undetermined.

Study-level results: After neoadjuvant nivolumab, PBMC T cell clonality was significantly higher in non-responders than responders.

Repertoires were generated with immunoSEQ multiplex PCR, while TCRdb's copy carries only in-frame clones and drops some. The sample yields about 72,000 clones, more than 70% seen once. The specimen comprised PBMCs, sampled before nivolumab (anti-PD-1) treatment. This sequence joins TRBV10-2 and TRBJ1-1; perhaps TRBD1 as D (6 bases). The sequence derives from a person between 40 and 80 years old with oral cavity squamous cell carcinoma. This chain's CDR3 is CASRDSSTEAFF. The CDR3 DNA sequence: TGCGCCAGCAGGGACAGTTCCACTGAAGCTTTCTTT.